The rows below give T cell receptor beta chains drawn from one sample of a study of blood T cell repertoires in COVID-19. The assay was immunoSEQ multiplex PCR, and TCRdb's table has in-frame clones only and misses some. The data contain 250,000 or so clones, around 88% of them singletons. The sample comprised peripheral blood. Receptors were obtained from a woman in her thirties with COVID-19, enrolled during active disease. CDR3s include the opening cysteine and the closing phenylalanine or tryptophan. The D gene is left open where the match is weak. Clone size is stated in some rows and not others, as once, few, many or a class when expanded.

j_call v_call clone_size d_call cdr3_length cdr3_nt cdr3_aa
TRBJ1-1 TRBV7-2 NA TRBD1 13 TGTGCCAGCAGCTTAGAAGGGGGCGGCGAAGCTTTCTTT CASSLEGGGEAFF
TRBJ2-2 TRBV13 NA TRBD1 14 TGTGCCAGCAGCTTTGGACAGGACCCCGGGGAGCTGTTTTTT CASSFGQDPGELFF
TRBJ2-5 TRBV12-5 NA TRBD1 14 TGTGCTAGTGGAGACGGACAGGGTGGAGAGACCCAGTACTTC CASGDGQGGETQYF
TRBJ2-3 TRBV19 NA NA 15 TGTGCCAGTAGTGAAACGGCGGGGCGCACAGATACGCAGTATTTT CASSETAGRTDTQYF
TRBJ2-5 TRBV10-3 once NA 15 TGTGCCATCAGTGAGTACCAGAACAGCCAAGAGACCCAGTACTTC CAISEYQNSQETQYF
TRBJ2-3 TRBV6-2/TRBV6-3 NA NA 16 TGTGCCAGCAGCCGCGTTAGTACCTCTGGCACAGATACGCAGTATTTT CASSRVSTSGTDTQYF
TRBJ2-4 TRBV3-1/TRBV3-2 NA NA 15 TGTGCCAGCAGCCCTTCCGGCGGTGTCAAAAACATTCAGTACTTC CASSPSGGVKNIQYF
TRBJ2-1 TRBV27 NA TRBD2 17 TGTGCCAGCAGTTTAAAGTTAGGACTAGCGGAGTACAATGAGCAGTTCTTC CASSLKLGLAEYNEQFF
TRBJ1-2 TRBV6-5 NA NA 13 TGTGCCAGCAGTTACTCTTTTCCGTATGGCTACACCTTC CASSYSFPYGYTF
TRBJ2-3 TRBV10-2 NA NA 14 TGCGCCAGCAGTGACGTAGAGGTGGCAGATACGCAGTATTTT CASSDVEVADTQYF
TRBJ1-2 TRBV6-5 NA NA 13 TGTGCCAGCAGTTACATCGGGGGGTATGGCTACACCTTC CASSYIGGYGYTF
TRBJ2-5 TRBV3-1/TRBV3-2 NA NA 14 TGTGCCAGCAGCCGACAGGAAGGGTGGGAGACCCAGTACTTC CASSRQEGWETQYF
TRBJ2-3 TRBV5-8 NA NA 11 TGTGCCAGCAGCTACTTAGATACGCAGTATTTT CASSYLDTQYF
TRBJ1-1 TRBV25-1 NA NA 15 TGTGCCAGCAGTGAATCAGGACAGCCGTACACTGAAGCTTTCTTT CASSESGQPYTEAFF
TRBJ2-1 TRBV29-1 NA NA 13 TGCAGCGTTAGGAGGAGCGGCCACAATGAGCAGTTCTTC CSVRRSGHNEQFF
TRBJ1-2 TRBV10-3 NA NA 16 TGTGCCATCAGTGAGTCGGCGGGGGCCGCAAACTATGGCTACACCTTC CAISESAGAANYGYTF
TRBJ2-2 TRBV5-4 once NA 15 TGTGCCAGCAGCCCCGGGAGCGAGAACACCGGGGAGCTGTTTTTT CASSPGSENTGELFF
TRBJ1-6 TRBV13 NA TRBD1 16 TGTGCCAGCAGCTTAGGGCTGGGACAGGGGAATTCACCCCTCCACTTT CASSLGLGQGNSPLHF
TRBJ1-3 TRBV6-5 once NA 16 TGTGCCAGCAGTTATACCCCCACGGGGACTGGAAACACCATATATTTT CASSYTPTGTGNTIYF